The clone carrying this T cell receptor beta chain was observed a handful of times. Using immunoSEQ multiplex PCR, the repertoire was profiled, and TCRdb retains in-frame clones only, with some absent. The data show about 50,000 clones, around 85% seen once. These data are taken from a study of OX40 agonist ivuxolimab in advanced cancers. Study at large: Patients received the agonistic anti-OX40 (CD134) antibody ivuxolimab. Eligibility admitted prior anti-PD-1, anti-PD-L1 or anti-CTLA-4 therapy; 35% to 40% had some. A partial response was reached by three patients: one with hepatocellular carcinoma and two with cutaneous melanoma.

Germline values: CDR1 SGHDT, CDR2 YYEEEE. V was clipped by 0 bases and J by 9 bases, with 12 bases between them. The CDR3 loop spans 13 amino acids. The clonotype originates from an adult with an advanced solid tumor such as melanoma, head and neck, liver or kidney cancer. The chain employs TRBV5-6 and TRBJ1-2; unclear D gene. The starting material was CD4+ or CD8+ T cells sorted from blood, obtained in a trial of the OX40 agonist ivuxolimab. The CDR3 sequence: CASSLGEARSYTF. For the CDR3, the DNA is TGTGCCAGCAGCTTGGGGGAGGCGAGGAGCTACACCTTC. Using reference TRBV5-6 and TRBJ1-2 for the parts outside the CDR3, the full variable domain is DAGVTQSPTHLIKTRGQQVTLRCSPKSGHDTVSWYQQALGQGPQFIFQYYEEEERQRGNFPDRFSGHQFPNYSSELNVNALLLGDSALYLCASSLGEARSYTFGSGTRLTVV.